Presented here are 17 T cell receptor beta chains from one specimen sequenced in a study of T cell responses to AZD1222 COVID-19 vaccine listed by TCRdb under 2021. Explained via the paper, the time point label denotes: baseline before first vaccination. The library was produced with the immunoSEQ multiplex PCR assay. TCRdb took over this immuneACCESS table, retaining in-frame rearrangements with V and J assigned. Such tables are incomplete; in checked studies, under half of the missing clones stem from an unresolved V gene, and the remainder is unexplained. The sample includes 87,000 or so clones, with about 88% observed a single time. The ten largest clones take up around 4% of the sample. Sequences were derived from peripheral blood, sampled on day 0 of AZD1222 vaccination. The receptors stem from an adult in good health.

This chain links TRBV9 with TRBJ1-4, with D possibly matching TRBD1 (5 bases). CDR1 is SGDLS, CDR2 YYNGEE, per germline. The CDR3 contains 15 residues. The V and J ends lost 3 bases and 3 bases respectively, with 12 bases between them. The CDR3 protein is CASSGSGSPNEKLFF. The CDR3, as DNA: TGTGCCAGCAGCGGGTCAGGGAGCCCTAATGAAAAACTGTTTTTT.

The rearrangement joins TRBV21-1 to TRBJ2-1; the table assigns TRBD2, which was not confirmed against the DNA. TRBV21-1 constitutes a pseudogene. The CDR3 totals 15 residues. As DNA, the CDR3 is TGTGCCAGCAGCAACCAGCGGAGCTCCTACAATGAGCAGTTCTTC. It is translated as CASSNQRSSYNEQFF.

This rearrangement joins TRBV3-1 (or the pseudogene TRBV3-2) to TRBJ2-7; D is tentatively TRBD1 or TRBD2 (5 bases each). Germline CDR1 reads LGHDT; CDR2 reads YNNKEL (reference sequence). The CDR3 is 13 amino acids. Trimming left V 6 bases short and J 3 bases short, with 12 bases between. The CDR3 protein is CASSRDLGYEQYF. CDR3 DNA: TGTGCCAGCAGTCGGGACCTAGGCTACGAGCAGTACTTC.

This clone was counted between two and nine times. V and J are TRBV9 and TRBJ1-1, with 9 bases aligning to TRBD1. The trim removed 2 bases at V and 0 bases at J, leaving 2 bases unmatched. Germline V gene sequence: CDR1 SGDLS, CDR2 YYNGEE. This CDR3 is 15 amino acids long. The CDR3 reads CASSVGTGMNTEAFF. The CDR3 DNA reads as TGTGCCAGCAGCGTTGGGACAGGGATGAACACTGAAGCTTTCTTT.

The rearrangement links TRBV5-1 to TRBJ1-6; D perhaps matches TRBD1 (6 bases). CDR1 SGHRS and CDR2 YFSETQ come from the germline V gene. Trimming took off 1 base at V and 9 bases at J, with 14 bases between the two ends. The CDR3 is 15 amino acids. The CDR3 bases are TGCGCCAGCAGCTTGTTAGGACAGCCAGGTTCACCCCTCCACTTT. Its translation: CASSLLGQPGSPLHF.

The V call is TRBV6-5, the J call TRBJ2-3; either TRBD1 or TRBD2 may fit D (6 bases each). Trimming removed 0 bases from V and 2 bases from J, with 12 bases in between. The CDR3 sequence is 16 residues long. The germline V gene encodes CDR1 MNHEY and CDR2 SVGAGI. The DNA for the CDR3 is TGTGCCAGCAGTTACTCCGGGGGCCAACTCACAGATACGCAGTATTTT. Translation gives CASSYSGGQLTDTQYF.

The V call is TRBV5-1, the J call TRBJ2-5; D may correspond to TRBD1 or TRBD2 (5 bases each). The CDR3 is 13 amino acids. The germline V gene encodes CDR1 SGHRS and CDR2 YFSETQ. V lost 2 bases to trimming and J lost 5 bases, with 10 bases between them. The DNA of the CDR3 is TGCGCCAGCAGCTTATCTGGGACCGAGACCCAGTACTTC. Translated: CASSLSGTETQYF.

The rearrangement joins TRBV23-1 to TRBJ2-7; weak D call: TRBD2 (6 bases). TRBV23-1 is sorted into the ORF group, with uncertain function. The V end lost 6 bases, the J end lost 1 base, and 28 bases lay between the germline ends. This CDR3 spans 19 amino acids. CDR3 sequence (DNA): TGCGCCAGCAGCCAACCAGGGACTCGAGACATCTTAGGGTCCTACGAGCAGTACTTC. This sequence encodes CASSQPGTRDILGSYEQYF.

The chain is built from TRBV10-2 and TRBJ2-7; D is perhaps TRBD2 (5 bases). Germline values: CDR1 WSHSY, CDR2 SAAADI. V was trimmed by 6 bases and J by 12 bases, leaving 24 bases between them. The CDR3 extends over 14 amino acids. CDR3 nucleotides: TGCGCCAGCAGGAGAGGGCCAGGCTCCTACGAGGGGTACTTC. Amino acids: CASRRGPGSYEGYF.

The chain employs TRBV7-2 and TRBJ2-7; D assignment may be TRBD1 or TRBD2 (7 bases each). CDR3 length: 16 amino acids. Germline V gene data show CDR1 as SGHTA and CDR2 as FQGNSA. Trimming pared 0 bases from V and 4 bases from J, leaving 16 bases between. CDR3 region: CASSLASGGGVYEQYF. CDR3 DNA sequence: TGTGCCAGCAGCTTAGCGTCAGGGGGGGGAGTATACGAGCAGTACTTC.

In the case of this clone: Distinct nucleotide sequences in the sample also encode this CDR3. This chain links TRBV7-9 with TRBJ2-7; D is unclear. CDR3 length: 12 residues. With 1 base removed from V and 3 bases from J, the gap between germline ends came to 4 bases. Per germline, CDR1 SEHNR and CDR2 FQNEAQ (reference sequence). The CDR3 DNA reads as TGTGCCAGCAGCTTAGGTGTCTACGAGCAGTACTTC. Amino acids: CASSLGVYEQYF.

This clone occurred once. The chain uses TRBV10-3 and TRBJ1-5; D is unclear. The germline CDR1 and CDR2 sequences are ENHRY and SYGVKD. CDR3 length equals 14 residues. V dropped 4 bases and J dropped 5 bases, with 12 bases sitting between them. CDR3 DNA: TGTGCCATCAGTGGGTCAGGCGGGGATCAGCCCCAGCATTTT. This codes for CAISGSGGDQPQHF.

This sequence joins TRBV11-2 and TRBJ1-3; the D is unclear. The CDR3 runs 14 residues. Trimming left V 3 bases short and J 4 bases short, with 10 bases between. CDR1 and CDR2 (germline): SGHAT, FQNNGV. This chain's CDR3 is CASSLDQVGNTIYF. CDR3 coding DNA: TGTGCCAGCAGCTTGGACCAAGTAGGAAACACCATATATTTT.

This clone was seen a handful of times. This chain joins TRBV6-4 and TRBJ1-5, with a possible D match to TRBD1 (5 bases). Trimming pared 2 bases from V and 9 bases from J, leaving 11 bases between. The CDR3 length is 13 residues. Germline CDR1 reads MRHNA; CDR2 reads SNTAGT. Written as DNA, the CDR3 is TGTGCCAGCAGTGACGACTTCGGGGGGCCCCAGCATTTT. As protein: CASSDDFGGPQHF.

The chain employs TRBV28 and TRBJ1-5, with D perhaps TRBD1 (5 bases). Germline-derived CDR1 and CDR2 are MDHEN and SYDVKM. Trimming removed 6 bases at V and 0 bases at J, with 12 bases between. The CDR3 has 15 residues. CDR3 in DNA: TGTGCCAGCAGGGTAACAGGCCCTAGCAATCAGCCCCAGCATTTT. Translated: CASRVTGPSNQPQHF.

V gene TRBV7-9 combines with J gene TRBJ1-1; 8 bases line up with TRBD1. J lost 5 bases, V lost 4 bases, and 6 bases had no gene match. The CDR3 extends over 14 amino acids. From germline, CDR1 is SEHNR and CDR2 FQNEAQ (reference sequence). For the CDR3, the DNA is TGTGCCAGCAGCTCGGACAGGGCGTCTACTGAAGCTTTCTTT. It is translated as CASSSDRASTEAFF.

This chain uses TRBV14 with TRBJ2-1, with 8 nucleotides matching TRBD1. CDR3 size: 16 residues. Germline CDR1 is SGHDN and CDR2 is FVKESK. Trimming removed 4 bases from V and 0 bases from J; junction bases left unmatched: 5. CDR3 amino acids: CASSPFGQGSYNEQFF. The CDR3 DNA sequence: TGTGCCAGCAGCCCTTTCGGACAGGGCTCCTACAATGAGCAGTTCTTC.